Following are 24 T cell receptor beta chains from one sample sequenced in a study of cytomegalovirus exposure and HLA in healthy donors. Both 60 Vbeta primers and 13 Jbeta primers went into the PCR. Produced via immunoSEQ multiplex PCR; TCRdb's table is partial and in-frame only. The sample totals 150,000 to 200,000 clones. The material sequenced was PBMCs. These receptors were collected from a young woman in good health and CMV-seropositive.

V gene TRBV6-5 combines with J gene TRBJ1-4; D is perhaps TRBD1 (6 bases). Germline V gene sequence: CDR1 MNHEY, CDR2 SVGAGI. V was shortened by 0 bases and J by 5 bases, with 7 bases between the two germline ends. The CDR3 consists of 14 residues. Here the CDR3 DNA reads TGTGCCAGCAGTTACTCGGGACAAAATGAAAAACTGTTTTTT. This encodes CASSYSGQNEKLFF.

The chain recombines TRBV19 with TRBJ1-1, with D hard to call. Germline loops: CDR1 LNHDA, CDR2 SQIVND (reference sequence). This CDR3 has 13 residues. Trimming removed 3 bases from V and 1 base from J, with 6 bases in between. CDR3 loop: CASSITENTEAFF. Here the CDR3 DNA reads TGTGCCAGTAGTATTACAGAGAACACTGAAGCTTTCTTT.

The chain couples TRBV30 to TRBJ2-7; 10 positions match TRBD1. V trimming: 3 bases; J trimming: 3 bases; junction bases outside the gene matches: 8. Germline V gene data show CDR1 as GTSNPN and CDR2 as SVGIG (reference sequence). The CDR3 is 15 amino acids. CDR3 sequence: CAWRRSGTGVYEQYF. CDR3 DNA sequence: TGTGCCTGGAGGCGTTCCGGGACAGGGGTCTACGAGCAGTACTTC.

The chain employs TRBV5-4 and TRBJ1-2; a possible D gene is TRBD1 (6 bases). The CDR3 runs 14 residues. With 0 bases removed from V and 5 bases from J, the gap between germline ends came to 11 bases. CDR1 is SGHNT and CDR2 is YYREEE in the germline V gene (reference sequence). The DNA for the CDR3 is TGTGCCAGCAGCTTGGCGGACAGTGTTTATGGCTACACCTTC. Protein sequence: CASSLADSVYGYTF.

V and J are TRBV25-1 and TRBJ2-7; 7 bases map to TRBD2. The CDR3 loop spans 14 amino acids. The V segment lost 2 bases and the J segment 9 bases; nucleotides outside the gene matches: 10. Germline assignment: CDR1 MGHDK and CDR2 SYGVNS. The CDR3: CASSEENGRPGQYF. CDR3 nucleotides: TGTGCCAGCAGTGAAGAGAACGGGAGGCCGGGGCAGTACTTC.

CDR3 loop: CASSPRVPGTGGQGEQFF. CDR3 nucleotide sequence: TGTGCCAGCAGCCCGCGGGTACCCGGGACAGGGGGCCAAGGTGAGCAGTTCTTC. The J gene is TRBJ2-1, the V gene TRBV5-4, with TRBD1 identical over 12 bases. The V and J ends lost 4 bases and 9 bases, in that order; junction bases with no gene match: 17. The CDR3 has 18 residues. Germline CDR1 is SGHNT and CDR2 is YYREEE (reference sequence).

The CDR3 loop reads CASSLKRQGTDTQYF. CDR3 in DNA: TGTGCCAGCAGTTTAAAACGACAGGGTACAGATACGCAGTATTTT. V is TRBV6-5 and J is TRBJ2-3; 7 bases are a match to TRBD1. V was pared by 4 bases and J by 3 bases, with 7 bases of the junction left unmatched. CDR1 is MNHEY and CDR2 is SVGAGI in the germline V gene. The CDR3 has 15 residues.

This chain uses TRBV14 with TRBJ2-5; D may be TRBD1 (5 bases). The V end was cut by 2 bases, the J end by 9 bases, with 16 bases between. Germline lookup yields CDR1 SGHDN and CDR2 FVKESK. This CDR3 contains 14 residues. The DNA of the CDR3 is TGTGCCAGCAGCCAAAATTTCGGCGACAGCGCCCAGTACTTC. Translating gives CASSQNFGDSAQYF.

CDR3 coding DNA: TGTGCCAGCAGCTCGGACAGGTACACTGAAGCTTTCTTT. This codes for CASSSDRYTEAFF. The V and J genes are TRBV7-8 and TRBJ1-1; the match to TRBD1 covers 7 bases. The ends lost 4 bases at V and 3 bases at J; junction bases unmatched: 2. This CDR3 spans 13 amino acids. Germline CDR1 is SGHVS and CDR2 is FQNEAQ.

J is TRBJ1-5 and V is TRBV4-1; no reliable D call. The CDR3 extends over 15 amino acids. Per the germline V gene, CDR1 is MGHRA and CDR2 is YSYEKL. Trimming took off 0 bases at V and 6 bases at J, with 12 bases between the two ends. In nucleotides, the CDR3 is TGCGCCAGCAGCCAAGATAGCCCGGGGAGTCAGCCCCAGCATTTT. Its translation is CASSQDSPGSQPQHF.

V gene TRBV6-4 combines with J gene TRBJ2-1; 7 nucleotides line up with TRBD2. In germline, CDR1 is MRHNA, CDR2 SNTAGT. The V gene end was trimmed by 2 bases and the J gene end by 0 bases; junction bases not matched to a gene: 1. The CDR3 loop spans 15 amino acids. CDR3 nucleotides: TGTGCCAGCAGTGACCTAGCGGCCTCCTACAATGAGCAGTTCTTC. Amino acids: CASSDLAASYNEQFF.

The chain employs TRBV15 and TRBJ1-4, with D uncertain. Germline lookup yields CDR1 LNHNV and CDR2 YYDKDF (reference sequence). The germline V and J ends were trimmed by 1 base and 4 bases, with 4 bases remaining between them. The CDR3 is 13 amino acids. This CDR3 is CATSRVNNEKLFF. CDR3 DNA sequence: TGTGCCACCAGCAGAGTAAATAATGAAAAACTGTTTTTT.

This chain joins TRBV7-3 and TRBJ2-1, with D possibly TRBD1 on 6 matching bases. Germline values: CDR1 SGHTA, CDR2 FQGTGA. The V gene lost 7 bases and the J gene lost 7 bases, with 17 bases spanning the gap. This CDR3 region has 14 residues. The CDR3, as DNA: TGTGCCAGCACTCCTTCAGGGGTTTCAAATGAGCAGTTCTTC. Translation gives CASTPSGVSNEQFF. Using reference TRBV7-3 and TRBJ2-1 for the parts outside the CDR3, the full variable domain is GAGVSQTPSNKVTEKGKYVELRCDPISGHTALYWYRQSLGQGPEFLIYFQGTGAADDSGLPNDRFFAVRPEGSVSTLKIQRTERGDSAVYLCASTPSGVSNEQFFGPGTRLTVL.

The V call is TRBV2, the J call TRBJ1-1; D might be TRBD1 (6 bases). This CDR3 has 13 residues. V was clipped by 6 bases and J by 5 bases, with 13 bases between them. Germline V gene lookup returns CDR1 SNHLY and CDR2 FYNNEI. The CDR3 reads CASRRGQSTEAFF. The DNA of the CDR3 is TGTGCCAGCAGACGCGGACAGTCGACTGAAGCTTTCTTT.

The chain recombines TRBV5-1 with TRBJ2-7; 8 bases line up with TRBD2. The CDR3 spans 17 residues. CDR1 and CDR2 from the germline V gene are SGHRS and YFSETQ. V dropped 0 bases and J dropped 0; count of bases not matched to a gene: 8. CDR3 loop: CASSLAASGSYSYEQYF. CDR3 bases: TGCGCCAGCAGCTTGGCCGCTAGCGGGTCGTACTCCTACGAGCAGTACTTC.

As for this clone: One end of the junction varies from germline; a read error may be responsible. The chain has TRBV10-3 and TRBJ1-1; tentative D call: TRBD1 (5 bases). The CDR3 runs 12 residues. Germline V lookup: CDR1 ENHRY, CDR2 SYGVKD. The CDR3 nucleotides read TGTGCCATCAATGCCACAGGCCGAACACCTTCCTTT. It translates to CAINATGRTPSF.

The chain uses TRBV11-3 and TRBJ1-2; D gene ambiguous. The length of the CDR3 is 12 residues. CDR1 is SGHNT and CDR2 is YENEEA in the germline V gene. Trimming stripped 4 bases from V and 13 bases from J, with 16 bases between. The CDR3, as DNA: TGTGCCAGCAGCTCTAGAGGGCTGGGGTCCACCTTC. It is translated as CASSSRGLGSTF.

The rearrangement uses TRBV15 and TRBJ2-6; 9 bases align to TRBD1. J lost 1 base, V lost 1 base, and 17 bases had no gene match. Germline V gene sequence: CDR1 LNHNV, CDR2 YYDKDF (reference sequence). The CDR3 has 22 amino acids. CDR3 amino acids: CATSRVGKKDRGLGSGANVLTF. CDR3 nucleotides: TGTGCCACCAGCAGAGTTGGGAAAAAGGACAGGGGCCTCGGATCTGGGGCCAACGTCCTGACTTTC.

DNA of the CDR3: TGTGCCAGCAGCCAGCGGGGGGAACCGTACAATGAGCAGTTCTTC. It is translated as CASSQRGEPYNEQFF. This chain connects TRBV5-4 to TRBJ2-1, with TRBD2 matching over 9 bases. Germline assignment: CDR1 SGHNT and CDR2 YYREEE (reference sequence). There are 15 residues in the CDR3. V shed 4 bases and J 4 bases; nucleotides not matched to a gene: 6.

This rearrangement joins TRBV4-3 to TRBJ2-5, with D perhaps TRBD2 (5 bases). CDR1 is LGHNA, CDR2 YSLEER, per germline. Between the trimmed V and J ends, which lost 1 base and 5 bases, there was a span of 11 bases. The CDR3 totals 14 residues. The CDR3 region is CASSQGYGGETQYF. CDR3 nucleotide sequence: TGCGCCAGCAGCCAAGGTTACGGCGGGGAGACCCAGTACTTC.

The chain employs TRBV11-3 and TRBJ2-7; perhaps TRBD1 as D (6 bases). CDR3 length equals 14 residues. CDR1 and CDR2 from the germline V gene are SGHNT and YENEEA. Trimming removed 5 bases from V and 1 base from J, with 12 bases in between. The CDR3 sequence is CASSPRDISYEQYF. In DNA, the CDR3 is TGTGCCAGCAGCCCCCGGGACATTTCCTACGAGCAGTACTTC.

The chain uses TRBV19 and TRBJ1-1; 7 bases fit TRBD1. The junction had 11 bases not matched to a gene; V was cut back by 5 bases and J by 5 bases. Looked up from germline, CDR1 is LNHDA and CDR2 is SQIVND (reference sequence). This CDR3 region has 15 residues. The CDR3 here is CASSSWTGIGTEAFF. The DNA of the CDR3 is TGTGCCAGTAGTTCCTGGACAGGAATAGGGACTGAAGCTTTCTTT.

The gene calls are TRBV7-9 and TRBJ1-1, with TRBD1 matching 8 bases. Unmatched junction bases numbered 6, after V lost 5 bases and J lost 1 base. Germline lookup yields CDR1 SEHNR and CDR2 FQNEAQ (reference sequence). This CDR3 is built from 15 residues. The CDR3 DNA is TGTGCCAGCAGCCCAAGACAGGGGACGAACACTGAAGCTTTCTTT. It encodes CASSPRQGTNTEAFF.

The J gene is TRBJ2-3, the V gene TRBV7-6; D uncertain. Between the trimmed V and J ends, which lost 2 bases and 0 bases, there was a span of 3 bases. Germline V gene lookup returns CDR1 SGHVS and CDR2 FNYEAQ. The CDR3 consists of 13 residues. This chain's CDR3 is CASSLLSTDTQYF. The CDR3 coding sequence is TGTGCCAGCAGCTTACTGAGCACAGATACGCAGTATTTT.